The clone carrying this T cell receptor (beta chain) was counted ten times or more. Its antigen is unidentified. From the multiplex PCR reads, TCRdb called clonotypes with MiXCR, one entry per CDR3 protein. The sample consists of about 140,000 distinct CDR3 sequences, approximately 29% of them appearing once. The data belong to a study of breast tumors, draining lymph nodes, adjacent tissues. The CDR3 has 14 amino acids. Germline CDR1 reads MDHEN; CDR2 reads SYDVKM. Losses at the gene ends were 2 bases for V and 3 bases for J; bases not matched to a gene: 2. Breast cancer patients provided tissue from their axillary draining lymph nodes. Study observations and caveats: Tumor TCR diversity was below lymph nodes but above nontumor tissue.

The TCR originated in a female donor with breast cancer. Some clones in this sample may be carry-over from other donors' samples. The sample was axillary lymph node tissue. The chain joins TRBV28 to TRBJ1-2; 8 bases map to TRBD1. CDR3 sequence: CASSLLGQDYGYTF. CDR3 coding DNA: TGTGCCAGCAGTTTACTGGGACAGGACTATGGCTACACCTTC.